The sequence of this T cell receptor beta chain was determined in a study of T cells in Graves' hyperthyroidism and ophthalmopathy. Study-wide context: Blood from the periphery was taken at initial diagnosis, before any treatment.

Patients were excluded for uncontrolled infection, other autoimmune disease, pregnancy or lactation. The TCR beta CDR3 regions underwent amplification using RNA transcripts as the source. First-round RT-PCR with HTBI primers amplified the TCR CDR3 region. TCRdb reprocessed the multiplex PCR reads via MiXCR and lists one record per CDR3 protein. The sample contains about 600,000 distinct CDR3 sequences, about 14% of which appear only once. Trimming stripped 8 bases from V and 0 bases from J, with 11 bases between. Germline CDR1 reads SNHLY; CDR2 reads FYNNEI. The CDR3 runs to 14 residues. This clonotype was picked up many times.

Specimen: blood. The sequence was collected from a woman under 30 with Graves' ophthalmopathy. The V call is TRBV2, the J call TRBJ2-1; perhaps D is TRBD1 or TRBD2 (5 bases each). The CDR3 here is CASYAGSSYNEQFF. The CDR3 coding sequence is TGTGCCAGCTATGCAGGGAGCTCCTACAATGAGCAGTTCTTC.